Listed below are T cell receptor beta chains from one sample, sequenced in a study of blood T cell repertoires in COVID-19. Some clones are missing from TCRdb's copy, which holds only in-frame ones; the method was immunoSEQ multiplex PCR. This table has over 20,000 clones, over 90% appearing once. Sequenced: peripheral blood. These receptors all stem from a human donor in a cohort sampled during active COVID-19. The conserved cysteine and the conserved F or W are not part of the CDR3 here. The order of the fields is V gene, J gene, clone size, CDR3 protein. Part of the rows lack a size; the others show once, few, many or a class for expanded clones.

V gene: TRBV28; J gene: TRBJ2-3; clone size: -; CDR3 protein: ASRRSTDTQY
V gene: TRBV4-1; J gene: TRBJ2-1; clone size: -; CDR3 protein: ASSQEPGYNEQF
V gene: TRBV5-4; J gene: TRBJ2-4; clone size: -; CDR3 protein: ASSLATSGSLAKNIQY
V gene: TRBV6-5; J gene: TRBJ2-5; clone size: -; CDR3 protein: ASSLGVKETQY
V gene: TRBV7-9; J gene: TRBJ2-2; clone size: -; CDR3 protein: ASSSSSGELF
V gene: TRBV28; J gene: TRBJ2-2; clone size: -; CDR3 protein: ASSPTGRNTGELF
V gene: TRBV19; J gene: TRBJ1-3; clone size: -; CDR3 protein: ASSIDVKRNTIY
V gene: TRBV7-3; J gene: TRBJ2-1; clone size: -; CDR3 protein: ASAPRGRGNEQF
V gene: TRBV28; J gene: TRBJ1-1; clone size: -; CDR3 protein: ASRPLDRNTEAF
V gene: TRBV4-2; J gene: TRBJ2-1; clone size: -; CDR3 protein: ASSQWGSGSVVQF
V gene: TRBV6-6; J gene: TRBJ1-1; clone size: -; CDR3 protein: ASTGQEGSRSTEAF
V gene: TRBV29-1; J gene: TRBJ2-5; clone size: -; CDR3 protein: SGGQDLRTQY
V gene: TRBV12-3/TRBV12-4; J gene: TRBJ2-7; clone size: -; CDR3 protein: ASRRGLRYEQY
V gene: TRBV19; J gene: TRBJ1-4; clone size: -; CDR3 protein: ASSDSTGIGVKLF
V gene: TRBV6-5; J gene: TRBJ2-7; clone size: -; CDR3 protein: ASSYSPNDNYEQY
V gene: TRBV5-4; J gene: TRBJ1-1; clone size: -; CDR3 protein: ASSRKPTGANTEAF
V gene: TRBV6-2/TRBV6-3; J gene: TRBJ2-7; clone size: -; CDR3 protein: ASSYVYIRGHEQY
V gene: TRBV29-1; J gene: TRBJ2-2; clone size: -; CDR3 protein: SGEQGADGELF
V gene: TRBV5-1; J gene: TRBJ2-1; clone size: -; CDR3 protein: ASSLGQYNEQF
V gene: TRBV19; J gene: TRBJ1-5; clone size: -; CDR3 protein: ASRSGQGISNQPQH
V gene: TRBV5-8; J gene: TRBJ1-2; clone size: -; CDR3 protein: ASSWGSTNYGYT
V gene: TRBV12-3/TRBV12-4; J gene: TRBJ2-1; clone size: -; CDR3 protein: ASSPLGGNEQF
V gene: TRBV5-1; J gene: TRBJ1-2; clone size: -; CDR3 protein: ASSLDKYGYT
V gene: TRBV6-1; J gene: TRBJ1-2; clone size: -; CDR3 protein: ASSEWSGIYGYT
V gene: TRBV18; J gene: TRBJ2-5; clone size: once; CDR3 protein: ASSPRTAGETQY
V gene: TRBV29-1; J gene: TRBJ1-2; clone size: -; CDR3 protein: SVQGNGYT
V gene: TRBV7-8; J gene: TRBJ2-1; clone size: -; CDR3 protein: ASSQEGGGYNEQF
V gene: TRBV6-2/TRBV6-3; J gene: TRBJ2-7; clone size: once; CDR3 protein: ASSITTGSSSYEQY
V gene: TRBV29-1; J gene: TRBJ2-4; clone size: -; CDR3 protein: SVTYGGGIQY
V gene: TRBV28; J gene: TRBJ1-5; clone size: few; CDR3 protein: ASSTRQGAINQPQH
V gene: TRBV5-8; J gene: TRBJ2-3; clone size: -; CDR3 protein: ASSSGWGSTDTQY
V gene: TRBV7-9; J gene: TRBJ1-4; clone size: -; CDR3 protein: ASSTLTGFSEKLF
V gene: TRBV7-9; J gene: TRBJ2-7; clone size: -; CDR3 protein: ASSLSDRTYEQY
V gene: TRBV19; J gene: TRBJ2-5; clone size: -; CDR3 protein: ASIGGAAETQY
V gene: TRBV6-4; J gene: TRBJ2-3; clone size: -; CDR3 protein: ASAPDRADTQY
V gene: TRBV6-1; J gene: TRBJ1-4; clone size: -; CDR3 protein: ASSEQGGRGKLF
V gene: TRBV7-6; J gene: TRBJ2-6; clone size: once; CDR3 protein: ASSLRTGANSGANVLT
V gene: TRBV5-1; J gene: TRBJ2-1; clone size: once; CDR3 protein: ASSATGTSGTYEQF
V gene: TRBV11-3; J gene: TRBJ2-1; clone size: -; CDR3 protein: ASSLVGENEQF
V gene: TRBV5-4; J gene: TRBJ2-1; clone size: -; CDR3 protein: ASSLGGGTSSYNEQF
V gene: TRBV7-2; J gene: TRBJ2-3; clone size: -; CDR3 protein: ASSLSGGADTQY
V gene: TRBV11-3; J gene: TRBJ2-7; clone size: -; CDR3 protein: ASSLDGRTNYEQY
V gene: TRBV11-3; J gene: TRBJ2-7; clone size: -; CDR3 protein: ASANRGRGYEQY
V gene: TRBV7-6; J gene: TRBJ2-7; clone size: -; CDR3 protein: ASSVYYEQY
V gene: TRBV6-1; J gene: TRBJ2-7; clone size: -; CDR3 protein: ASSGQSYRVRAYEQY
V gene: TRBV30; J gene: TRBJ1-1; clone size: -; CDR3 protein: AWSPLRNTEAF
V gene: TRBV7-8; J gene: TRBJ2-1; clone size: -; CDR3 protein: ASSLETYYNEQF
V gene: TRBV20-1; J gene: TRBJ2-5; clone size: -; CDR3 protein: SSRGRETQY
V gene: TRBV5-1; J gene: TRBJ2-7; clone size: -; CDR3 protein: ASSLGGTGATYEQY
V gene: TRBV6-4; J gene: TRBJ2-1; clone size: -; CDR3 protein: ASSPDLSEQF
V gene: TRBV6-6; J gene: TRBJ2-1; clone size: -; CDR3 protein: ASSYGIAGVNEQF
V gene: TRBV27; J gene: TRBJ2-7; clone size: -; CDR3 protein: ASSSRDRERYEQY
V gene: TRBV23-1; J gene: TRBJ1-5; clone size: -; CDR3 protein: ASSPRDRRRNQPQH